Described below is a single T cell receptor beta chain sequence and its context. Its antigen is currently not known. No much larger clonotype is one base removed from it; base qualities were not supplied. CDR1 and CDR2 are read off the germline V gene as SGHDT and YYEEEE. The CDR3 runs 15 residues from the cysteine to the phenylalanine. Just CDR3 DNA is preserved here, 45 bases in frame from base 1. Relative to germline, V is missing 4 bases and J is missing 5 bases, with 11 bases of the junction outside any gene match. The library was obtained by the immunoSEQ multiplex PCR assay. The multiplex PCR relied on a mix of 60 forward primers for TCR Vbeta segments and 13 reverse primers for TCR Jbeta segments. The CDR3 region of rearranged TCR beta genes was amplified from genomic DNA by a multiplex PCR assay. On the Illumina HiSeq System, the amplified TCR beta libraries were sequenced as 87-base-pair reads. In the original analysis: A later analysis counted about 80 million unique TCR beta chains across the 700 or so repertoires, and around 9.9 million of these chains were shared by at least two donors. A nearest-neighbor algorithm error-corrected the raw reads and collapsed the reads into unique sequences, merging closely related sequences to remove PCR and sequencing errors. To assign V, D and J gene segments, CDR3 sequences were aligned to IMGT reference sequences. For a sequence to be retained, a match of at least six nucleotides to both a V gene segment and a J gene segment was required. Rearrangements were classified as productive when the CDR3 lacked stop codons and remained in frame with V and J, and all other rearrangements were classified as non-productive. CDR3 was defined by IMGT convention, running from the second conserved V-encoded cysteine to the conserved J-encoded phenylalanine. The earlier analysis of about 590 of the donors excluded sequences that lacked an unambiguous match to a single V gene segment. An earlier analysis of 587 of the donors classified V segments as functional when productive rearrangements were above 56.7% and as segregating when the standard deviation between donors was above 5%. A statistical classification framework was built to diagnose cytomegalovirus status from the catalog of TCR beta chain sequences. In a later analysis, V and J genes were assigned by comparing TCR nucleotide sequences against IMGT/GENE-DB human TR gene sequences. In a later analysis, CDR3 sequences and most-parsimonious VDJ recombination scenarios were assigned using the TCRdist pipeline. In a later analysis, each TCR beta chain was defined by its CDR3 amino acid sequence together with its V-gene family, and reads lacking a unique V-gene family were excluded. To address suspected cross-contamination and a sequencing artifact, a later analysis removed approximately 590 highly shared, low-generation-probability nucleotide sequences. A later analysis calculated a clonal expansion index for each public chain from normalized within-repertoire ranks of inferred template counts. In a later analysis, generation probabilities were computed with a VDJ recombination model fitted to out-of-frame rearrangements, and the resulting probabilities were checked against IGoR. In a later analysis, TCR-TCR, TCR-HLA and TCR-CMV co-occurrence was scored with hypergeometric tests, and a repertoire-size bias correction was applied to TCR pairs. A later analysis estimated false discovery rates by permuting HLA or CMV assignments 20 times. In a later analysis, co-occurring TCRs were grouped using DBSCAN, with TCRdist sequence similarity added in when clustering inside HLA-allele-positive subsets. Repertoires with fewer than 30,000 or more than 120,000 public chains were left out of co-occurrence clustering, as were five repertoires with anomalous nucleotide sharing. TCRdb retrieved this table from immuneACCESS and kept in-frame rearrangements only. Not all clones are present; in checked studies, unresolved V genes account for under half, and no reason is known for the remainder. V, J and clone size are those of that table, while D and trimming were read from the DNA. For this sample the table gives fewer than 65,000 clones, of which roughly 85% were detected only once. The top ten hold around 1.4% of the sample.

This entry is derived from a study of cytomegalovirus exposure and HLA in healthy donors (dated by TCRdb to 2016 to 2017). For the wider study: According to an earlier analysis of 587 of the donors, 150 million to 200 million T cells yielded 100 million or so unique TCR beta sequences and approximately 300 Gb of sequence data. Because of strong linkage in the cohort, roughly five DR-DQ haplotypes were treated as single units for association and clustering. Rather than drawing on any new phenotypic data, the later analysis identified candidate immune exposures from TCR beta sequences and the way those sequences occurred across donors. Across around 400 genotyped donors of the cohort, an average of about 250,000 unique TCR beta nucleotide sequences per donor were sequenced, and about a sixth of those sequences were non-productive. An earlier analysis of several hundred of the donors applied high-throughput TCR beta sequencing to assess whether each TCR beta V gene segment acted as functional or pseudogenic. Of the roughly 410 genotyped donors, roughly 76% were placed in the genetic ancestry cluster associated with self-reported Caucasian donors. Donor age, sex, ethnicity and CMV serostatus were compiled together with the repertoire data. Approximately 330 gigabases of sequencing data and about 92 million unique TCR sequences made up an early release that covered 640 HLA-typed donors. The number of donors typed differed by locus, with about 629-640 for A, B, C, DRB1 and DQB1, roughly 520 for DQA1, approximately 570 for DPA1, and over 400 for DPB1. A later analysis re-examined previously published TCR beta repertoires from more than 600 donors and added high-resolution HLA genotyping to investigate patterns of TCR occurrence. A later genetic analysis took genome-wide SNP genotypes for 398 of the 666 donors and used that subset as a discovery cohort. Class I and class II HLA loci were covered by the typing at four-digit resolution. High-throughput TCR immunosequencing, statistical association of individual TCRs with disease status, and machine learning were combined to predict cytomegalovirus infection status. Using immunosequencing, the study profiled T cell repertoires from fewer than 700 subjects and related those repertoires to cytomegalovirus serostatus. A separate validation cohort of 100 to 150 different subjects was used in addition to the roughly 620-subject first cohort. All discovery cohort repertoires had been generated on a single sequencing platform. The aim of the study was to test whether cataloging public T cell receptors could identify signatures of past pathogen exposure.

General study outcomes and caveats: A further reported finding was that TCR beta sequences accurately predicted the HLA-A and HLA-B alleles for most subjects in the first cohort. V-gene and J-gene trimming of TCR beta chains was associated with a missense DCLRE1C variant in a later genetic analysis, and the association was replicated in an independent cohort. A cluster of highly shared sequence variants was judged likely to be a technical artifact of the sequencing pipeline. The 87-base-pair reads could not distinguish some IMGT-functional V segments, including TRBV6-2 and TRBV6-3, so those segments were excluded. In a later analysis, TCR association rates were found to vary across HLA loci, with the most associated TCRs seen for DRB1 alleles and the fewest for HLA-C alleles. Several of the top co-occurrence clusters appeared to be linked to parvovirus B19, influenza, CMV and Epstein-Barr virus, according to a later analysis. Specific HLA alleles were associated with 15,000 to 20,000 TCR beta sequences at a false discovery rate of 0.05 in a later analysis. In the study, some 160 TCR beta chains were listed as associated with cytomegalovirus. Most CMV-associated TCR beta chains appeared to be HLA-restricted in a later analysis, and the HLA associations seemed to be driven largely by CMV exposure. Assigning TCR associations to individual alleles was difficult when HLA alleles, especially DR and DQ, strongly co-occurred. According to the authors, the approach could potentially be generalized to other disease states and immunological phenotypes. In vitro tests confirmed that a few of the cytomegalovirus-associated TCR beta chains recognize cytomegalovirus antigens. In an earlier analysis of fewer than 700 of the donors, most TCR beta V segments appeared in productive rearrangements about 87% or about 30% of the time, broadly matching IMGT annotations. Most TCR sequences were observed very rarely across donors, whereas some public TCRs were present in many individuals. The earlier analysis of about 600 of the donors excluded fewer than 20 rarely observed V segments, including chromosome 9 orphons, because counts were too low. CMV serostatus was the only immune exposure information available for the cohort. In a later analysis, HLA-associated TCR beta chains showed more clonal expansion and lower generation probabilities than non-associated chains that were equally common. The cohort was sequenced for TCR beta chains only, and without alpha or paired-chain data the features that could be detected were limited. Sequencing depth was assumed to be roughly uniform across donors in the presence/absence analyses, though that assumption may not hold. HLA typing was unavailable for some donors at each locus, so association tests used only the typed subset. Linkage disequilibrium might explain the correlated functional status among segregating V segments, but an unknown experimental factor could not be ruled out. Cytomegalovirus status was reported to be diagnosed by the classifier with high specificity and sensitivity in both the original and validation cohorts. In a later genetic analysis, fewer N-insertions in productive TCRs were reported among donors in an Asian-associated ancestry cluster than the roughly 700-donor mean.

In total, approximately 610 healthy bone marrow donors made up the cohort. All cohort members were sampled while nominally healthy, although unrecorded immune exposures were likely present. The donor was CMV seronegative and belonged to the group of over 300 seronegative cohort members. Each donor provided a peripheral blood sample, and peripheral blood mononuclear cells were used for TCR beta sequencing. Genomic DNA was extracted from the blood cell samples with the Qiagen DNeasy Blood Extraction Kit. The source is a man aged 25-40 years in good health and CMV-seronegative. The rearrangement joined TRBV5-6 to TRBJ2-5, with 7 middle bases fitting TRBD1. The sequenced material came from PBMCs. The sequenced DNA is TGTGCCAGCAGCCCGGGGCAGGGGGTCGTGGAGACCCAGTACTTC. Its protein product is CASSPGQGVVETQYF.